The 29 T cell receptor beta chains given below trace back to one sample, sequenced in a study of blood T cell repertoires in COVID-19. Sequenced by immunoSEQ multiplex PCR; TCRdb stores in-frame clones only, minus some. The sample holds roughly 120,000 clones; over 60% are singletons and the top ten take around 4.1%. Specimen: peripheral blood. The receptor set was obtained from a woman of 80 years or more with acute or convalescent COVID-19.

V and J are TRBV12-1 and TRBJ1-1; the DNA was not compared with TRBD1, the D call given in the table. TRBV12-1 is a pseudogene. The CDR3 is 15 residues long. The CDR3 DNA reads as TGTGCCAGCAGCCTAAAGGACAGGGTGAACACTGAAGCTTTCTTT. The encoded protein is CASSLKDRVNTEAFF.

The table lists this clone with a count of one. The rearrangement uses TRBV5-1 and TRBJ2-5; 7 bases are shared with TRBD1. There are 16 residues in the CDR3. The germline gives CDR1 SGHRS, CDR2 YFSETQ. V lost 0 bases to trimming and J lost 0 bases; unmatched junction nucleotides: 5. CDR3 protein: CASSLGNTGDQETQYF. The CDR3 DNA sequence: TGCGCCAGCAGCTTGGGGAATACAGGGGACCAAGAGACCCAGTACTTC.

This chain joins TRBV15 and TRBJ2-1; D is uncertain. The ends were cut back, 6 bases at V and 6 bases at J, with 6 bases in the middle. The CDR3 is 11 amino acids. Germline CDR1 and CDR2: LNHNV and YYDKDF (reference sequence). The CDR3 loop is CATSDSNEQFF. CDR3 DNA sequence: TGTGCCACCAGTGACTCCAATGAGCAGTTCTTC.

This clone was detected once. V is TRBV5-1 and J is TRBJ2-3; the D is unclear. The CDR3 runs 14 residues. Germline V lookup: CDR1 SGHRS, CDR2 YFSETQ. Deletions cut 2 bases from V and 2 bases from J, with 9 bases between. CDR3 in amino acids: CASSFEHFTDTQYF. The CDR3, as DNA: TGCGCCAGCAGCTTTGAACATTTCACAGATACGCAGTATTTT.

This clone was recorded many times. The rearrangement joins TRBV6-1 to TRBJ1-5, with D tentatively TRBD1 (5 bases). V lost 1 base and J lost 7, with 11 bases in between. The germline CDR1 and CDR2 sequences are MNHNS and SASEGT. This CDR3 spans 14 amino acids. The CDR3, as DNA: TGTGCCAGCAGTGAAGATCCAGGGCCGCAGCCCCAGCATTTT. Translated: CASSEDPGPQPQHF.

The chain joins TRBV5-6 to TRBJ2-4; possibly TRBD1 for D (5 bases). This CDR3 has 16 residues. CDR1 is SGHDT, CDR2 YYEEEE, per germline. With 1 base removed from V and 1 base from J, the gap between germline ends came to 12 bases. The CDR3 spells CASSLRGQEAKNIQYF. The CDR3 DNA sequence: TGTGCCAGCAGCTTGAGGGGTCAAGAGGCCAAAAACATTCAGTACTTC.

The rearrangement links TRBV18 to TRBJ1-1; a weak D match, TRBD1 (6 bases). This CDR3 has 17 amino acids. Trimming removed 0 bases from V and 0 bases from J, with 14 bases in between. CDR1 is KGHSH, CDR2 LQKENI, per germline. CDR3 bases: TGTGCCAGCTCACCACCGGGATCTAGGGGGTTGAACACTGAAGCTTTCTTT. Translating it yields CASSPPGSRGLNTEAFF.

V and J are TRBV6-4 and TRBJ1-1; tentative D call: TRBD1 (5 bases). Germline CDR1 MRHNA, CDR2 SNTAGT. The V gene lost 3 bases and the J gene lost 6 bases, with 17 bases spanning the gap. CDR3 length: 15 residues. The CDR3 coding sequence is TGTGCCAGCAGTGAGAGTCAGGGAGGAATATCTGAAGCTTTCTTT. Translated, it gives CASSESQGGISEAFF.

The chain recombines TRBV4-2 with TRBJ2-3; tentative D call: TRBD2 (5 bases). Per the germline V gene, CDR1 is LGHNA and CDR2 is YNFKEQ. The CDR3 is 14 amino acids. Trimming took 8 bases from V and 3 from J, leaving 15 bases between them. In nucleotides, the CDR3 is TGTGCCAGCCGGCCGGGCGGGCGGACAGATACGCAGTATTTT. Amino acid sequence: CASRPGGRTDTQYF.

J is TRBJ2-3 and V is TRBV5-6, with D perhaps TRBD2 (6 bases). The germline V and J ends were trimmed by 4 bases and 9 bases, with 21 bases remaining between them. The CDR3 is made up of 15 amino acids. CDR1 and CDR2 from the germline V gene are SGHDT and YYEEEE. The CDR3 bases are TGTGCCAGCAGCCCCTTCAGGGACTTCCCCCGCACGCAGTATTTT. Encoded protein: CASSPFRDFPRTQYF.

The rearrangement links TRBV11-2 to TRBJ1-1, with D perhaps TRBD1 (6 bases). The CDR3 length is 14 residues. Trimming left V 2 bases short and J 6 bases short, with 13 bases between. Germline V gene lookup returns CDR1 SGHAT and CDR2 FQNNGV. The CDR3 protein is CASSLIQGSSEAFF. The CDR3 DNA follows: TGTGCCAGCAGCTTAATACAGGGAAGCTCTGAAGCTTTCTTT.

The genes are TRBV6-6 and TRBJ1-2; D is perhaps TRBD1 (6 bases). V was clipped by 7 bases and J by 0 bases, with 15 bases between them. CDR3 size: 15 residues. In germline, CDR1 is MNHNY, CDR2 SVGAGI (reference sequence). Here the CDR3 DNA reads TGTGCCAGCACAGAAGGGGGGGCCGCTAACTATGGCTACACCTTC. Encoded protein: CASTEGGAANYGYTF.

The chain is built from TRBV19 and TRBJ1-4, with D perhaps TRBD1 (5 bases). V gave up 6 bases and J gave up 2 bases, with 10 bases separating them. The CDR3 has 14 amino acids. Germline CDR1 LNHDA, CDR2 SQIVND (reference sequence). The CDR3 reads CASSPRATNEKLFF. The CDR3, as DNA: TGTGCCAGTAGCCCCAGGGCCACTAATGAAAAACTGTTTTTT.

The chain joins TRBV28 to TRBJ1-1, with D possibly being TRBD1 (5 bases). The CDR3 sequence is 14 residues long. Germline loops: CDR1 MDHEN, CDR2 SYDVKM. V lost 5 bases, J lost 10 bases, and 20 bases lay in between. The CDR3 nucleotides are TGTGCCAGCAGTCCTCCTGGGGGGGAGTTTGGAGCTTTCTTT. This gives the protein CASSPPGGEFGAFF.

The chain is built from TRBV7-7 and TRBJ2-5; the match to TRBD2 covers 11 bases. V was pared by 5 bases and J by 2 bases, with 4 bases of the junction left unmatched. Germline V gene data show CDR1 as SSHAT and CDR2 as FNYEAQ (reference sequence). There are 15 residues in the CDR3. The DNA for the CDR3 is TGTGCCAGCAGCCCCGTAGCGGGGGGGCAAGAGACCCAGTACTTC. This sequence encodes CASSPVAGGQETQYF.

This chain links TRBV19 with TRBJ2-3; TRBD1 matches 8 bases. This CDR3 contains 15 residues. Germline V gives CDR1 LNHDA, CDR2 SQIVND (reference sequence). The V gene end was trimmed by 1 base and the J gene end by 1 base; junction bases not matched to a gene: 1. The CDR3, as DNA: TGTGCCAGTAGTATAGGACAGGGGCGCACAGATACGCAGTATTTT. Its translation is CASSIGQGRTDTQYF.

The rearrangement links TRBV3-1 (or the pseudogene TRBV3-2) to TRBJ1-6; TRBD1 agrees at 7 bases. With 1 base clipped from V and 7 bases from J, the junction kept 10 bases outside the gene matches. This CDR3 has 17 amino acids. The germline V gene encodes CDR1 LGHDT and CDR2 YNNKEL (reference sequence). In nucleotides, the CDR3 is TGTGCCAGCAGCCAAGTTCCTTCCGGGACAGAAAATTCACCCCTCCACTTT. It is translated as CASSQVPSGTENSPLHF.

This clone was recorded a few times. V gene TRBV6-5 combines with J gene TRBJ1-1; D is uncertain. Germline CDR1 is MNHEY and CDR2 is SVGAGI. V shed 2 bases and J shed 0 bases, with 10 bases lying between them. The CDR3 is 15 residues long. CDR3 nucleotides: TGTGCCAGCAGTTACCGCGGCGGGCTGAACACTGAAGCTTTCTTT. This codes for CASSYRGGLNTEAFF.

The chain has TRBV13 and TRBJ1-1, with 10 bases that match TRBD1. The CDR3 is 17 amino acids. Germline V gene sequence: CDR1 PRHDT, CDR2 FYEKMQ (reference sequence). The junction had 9 bases not matched to a gene; V was cut back by 4 bases and J by 1 base. The CDR3 DNA reads as TGTGCCAGCAGCTCCCCGGGACAGGGGTGGCCGAACACTGAAGCTTTCTTT. Translating gives CASSSPGQGWPNTEAFF.

The rearrangement joins TRBV7-3 to TRBJ2-3; D is perhaps TRBD2 (6 bases). The CDR3 is made up of 14 amino acids. Germline CDR1 SGHTA, CDR2 FQGTGA. Trimming stripped 5 bases from V and 6 bases from J, with 15 bases between. CDR3 sequence reads: CASSQDGGRDTQYF. In DNA, the CDR3 is TGTGCCAGCAGCCAGGACGGGGGAAGGGATACGCAGTATTTT.

This rearrangement joins TRBV5-4 to TRBJ1-2, with 12 bases that match TRBD1. Germline trimming cut 4 bases from V and 5 bases from J; bases unmatched to any gene: 9. CDR3 length equals 16 residues. Germline CDR1 SGHNT, CDR2 YYREEE (reference sequence). The chain's CDR3 is CASSPNPGQGAYGYTF. CDR3 nucleotides: TGTGCCAGCAGCCCTAATCCGGGACAGGGGGCGTATGGCTACACCTTC.

The V and J genes are TRBV9 and TRBJ1-4; D remains ambiguous. With 2 bases removed from V and 0 bases from J, the gap between germline ends came to 5 bases. Per the germline V gene, CDR1 is SGDLS and CDR2 is YYNGEE. The CDR3 consists of 14 residues. The DNA of the CDR3 is TGTGCCAGCAGCGTCGGAGCAACTAATGAAAAACTGTTTTTT. This gives the protein CASSVGATNEKLFF.

The chain couples TRBV3-1 (or the pseudogene TRBV3-2) to TRBJ2-3, with 16 nucleotides matching TRBD2. Germline V gives CDR1 LGHDT, CDR2 YNNKEL (reference sequence). The CDR3 extends over 16 amino acids. With 3 bases clipped from V and 4 bases from J, the junction kept 1 base outside the gene matches. The CDR3 reads CASSHGTSGRADTQYF. The CDR3 DNA reads as TGTGCCAGCAGCCACGGGACTAGCGGGAGGGCAGATACGCAGTATTTT.

The genes are TRBV6-4 and TRBJ2-2; 8 nucleotides align to TRBD1. The ends lost 6 bases at V and 6 bases at J; junction bases unmatched: 6. This CDR3 region has 14 residues. CDR1 is MRHNA, CDR2 SNTAGT, per germline. The CDR3: CASRTTGDSGELFF. CDR3 DNA sequence: TGTGCCAGCAGGACGACAGGGGATTCCGGGGAGCTGTTTTTT.

The chain carries TRBV7-8 and TRBJ2-3; D gene unclear. V was cut by 5 bases and J by 6 bases, with 15 bases left in between. The CDR3 has 14 amino acids. Germline CDR1 SGHVS, CDR2 FQNEAQ. CDR3 DNA: TGTGCCAGCAGCCCCCTATATCGATTGGATACGCAGTATTTT. Its translation is CASSPLYRLDTQYF.

This sequence joins TRBV6-5 and TRBJ1-1; 9 bases are a match to TRBD1. Germline-derived CDR1 and CDR2 are MNHEY and SVGAGI. The length of the CDR3 is 14 residues. V was pared by 7 bases and J by 4 bases, with 7 bases of the junction left unmatched. Written as DNA, the CDR3 is TGTGCCAGCACCATGGACAGGGGCAGCACTGAAGCTTTCTTT. As protein: CASTMDRGSTEAFF.

This clone came up a few times. The V call is TRBV28, the J call TRBJ2-1; a weak D match, TRBD1 (6 bases). The ends were cut back, 7 bases at V and 4 bases at J, with 17 bases in the middle. The CDR3 spans 15 residues. Germline values: CDR1 MDHEN, CDR2 SYDVKM. The CDR3: CASTRPGHKYNEQFF. CDR3 coding DNA: TGTGCCAGCACCAGACCGGGACACAAATACAATGAGCAGTTCTTC.

The J gene is TRBJ1-1, the V gene TRBV30; no clear D. In germline, CDR1 is GTSNPN, CDR2 SVGIG (reference sequence). The CDR3 is made up of 15 amino acids. The ends were cut back, 0 bases at V and 4 bases at J, with 15 bases in the middle. CDR3 sequence reads: CAWSVHGWEGTEAFF. The CDR3 nucleotides are TGTGCCTGGAGTGTTCACGGATGGGAGGGCACTGAAGCTTTCTTT.

The V gene is TRBV19, the J gene TRBJ1-2, with TRBD1 matching 8 bases. The CDR3 has 14 amino acids. Looked up from germline, CDR1 is LNHDA and CDR2 is SQIVND (reference sequence). J was trimmed by 0 bases and V by 6 bases; bases with no gene match: 3. The CDR3 nucleotides are TGTGCCAGTAGATGGGGACAGGCTAACTATGGCTACACCTTC. Residues: CASRWGQANYGYTF.